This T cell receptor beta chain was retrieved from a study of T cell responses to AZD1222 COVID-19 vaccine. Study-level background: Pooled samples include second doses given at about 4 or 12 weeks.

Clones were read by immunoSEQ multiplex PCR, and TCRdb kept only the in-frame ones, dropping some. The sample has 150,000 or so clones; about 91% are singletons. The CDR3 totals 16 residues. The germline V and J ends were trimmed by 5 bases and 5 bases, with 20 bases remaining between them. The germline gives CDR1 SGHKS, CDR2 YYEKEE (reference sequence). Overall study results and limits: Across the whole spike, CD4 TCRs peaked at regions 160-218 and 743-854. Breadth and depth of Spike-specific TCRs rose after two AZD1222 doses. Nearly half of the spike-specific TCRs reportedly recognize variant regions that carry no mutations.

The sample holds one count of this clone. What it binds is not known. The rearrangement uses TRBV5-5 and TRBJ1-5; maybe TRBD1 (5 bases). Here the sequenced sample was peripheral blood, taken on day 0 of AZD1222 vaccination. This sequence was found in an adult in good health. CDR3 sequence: CASSYRGQGVDQPQHF. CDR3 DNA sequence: TGTGCCAGCAGTTATCGTGGTCAGGGTGTGGATCAGCCCCAGCATTTT.